This T cell receptor beta chain came from a study of blood T cells in healthy people across ages. A second PCR, run for roughly 7 to 12 cycles, used a sample-barcoded 5' primer plus a J-beta primer mix. Researchers report that each sample yielded at least 2.5 million CDR3-containing paired-end reads. TCRdb recomputed calls from the 5' RACE reads with MiXCR, one row per CDR3 protein. Seen here are hundreds of thousands of distinct CDR3 sequences, around 38% observed once, and the top ten hold around 30%. Of note for this clonotype: Its antigen is unknown.

This CDR3 has 14 residues. Trimming shortened V by 4 bases and J by 2 bases, and 15 bases separated the two germline ends. CDR1 is DFQATT and CDR2 is SNEGSKA in the germline V gene (reference sequence). Study conclusions and caveats: Calculation of diversity from one million T cells yielded estimates considered to be underestimates. Among long-lived donors, naive CD4+ cells were more numerous and diversity higher than in aged donors. TCR beta diversity per million T cells fell roughly linearly with age.

The source material was blood. The sequence came from a man older than 75 in good health. The V and J genes are TRBV20-1 and TRBJ2-7; D call uncertain. CDR3 sequence: CSATSRVSTYEQYF. The DNA for the CDR3 is TGCAGTGCTACCTCCAGAGTTTCCACCTACGAGCAGTACTTC.